These 10 T cell receptor beta chains share one sample of origin, sequenced in a study of early T cells in non-severe SARS-CoV-2 infection. TCRdb analysed the 5' RACE reads with MiXCR anew, one entry per CDR3 protein. The data hold 60,000 to 65,000 distinct CDR3 sequences, with around 13% observed a single time. Sequenced sample: whole blood. The receptors were gathered from an adult who was a healthcare worker with PCR-confirmed SARS-CoV-2 infection or an uninfected control (not recorded which).

This chain connects TRBV6-2 or TRBV6-3 to TRBJ2-5, with TRBD2 identical over 12 bases. V shed 6 bases and J 2 bases; nucleotides not matched to a gene: 7. Germline V gene data show CDR1 as MNHEY and CDR2 as SVGEGT. The CDR3 totals 16 residues. The CDR3 reads CASSVGTSGYQETQYF. The CDR3 DNA follows: TGTGCCAGCAGCGTCGGGACTAGCGGGTATCAAGAGACCCAGTACTTC.

This clonotype occurred many times. The rearrangement links TRBV7-3 to TRBJ1-4, with a weak D call TRBD1 (5 bases). The CDR3 covers 14 residues. Trimming pared 2 bases from V and 3 bases from J, leaving 7 bases between. Germline loops: CDR1 SGHTA, CDR2 FQGTGA. The CDR3 nucleotides read TGTGCCAGCAGCTTAGGGGGTCCTAATGAAAAACTGTTTTTT. Amino acids: CASSLGGPNEKLFF. The full variable domain, in which reference TRBV7-3 and TRBJ1-4 provide the parts outside the CDR3, is GAGVSQTPSNKVTEKGKYVELRCDPISGHTALYWYRQSLGQGPEFLIYFQGTGAADDSGLPNDRFFAVRPEGSVSTLKIQRTERGDSAVYLCASSLGGPNEKLFFGSGTQLSVL.

Ten or more counts support this clonotype. The chain joins TRBV7-8 to TRBJ2-7; a possible D gene is TRBD1 (5 bases). This CDR3 has 15 amino acids. The V and J ends lost 3 bases and 0 bases respectively, with 12 bases between them. Germline loops: CDR1 SGHVS, CDR2 FQNEAQ. The CDR3 region is CASSFTRASSYEQYF. As DNA, the CDR3 is TGTGCCAGCAGCTTCACCAGGGCAAGCTCCTACGAGCAGTACTTC. The complete variable domain, with remaining parts taken from reference TRBV7-8 and TRBJ2-7, reads GAGVSQSPRYKVAKRGQDVALRCDPISGHVSLFWYQQALGQGPEFLTYFQNEAQLDKSGLPSDRFFAERPEGSVSTLKIQRTQQEDSAVYLCASSFTRASSYEQYFGPGTRLTVT.

The rearrangement joins TRBV7-6 to TRBJ2-2; D unresolved. Germline loops: CDR1 SGHVS, CDR2 FNYEAQ. V was cut by 5 bases and J by 6 bases, with 16 bases left in between. This CDR3 is built from 15 residues. DNA for the CDR3: TGTGCCAGCAGCCTCACTGCCGGAGTTTCCGGGGAGCTGTTTTTT. It yields the protein CASSLTAGVSGELFF.

This clonotype has at least ten counts. The rearrangement links TRBV6-5 to TRBJ2-2; tentatively, D is TRBD1 or TRBD2 (5 bases each). The germline gives CDR1 MNHEY, CDR2 SVGAGI. The CDR3 is 14 residues long. V was shortened by 7 bases and J by 3 bases, with 12 bases between the two germline ends. The CDR3 here is CASNPGTDTGELFF. As DNA, the CDR3 is TGTGCCAGCAATCCCGGGACGGACACCGGGGAGCTGTTTTTT.

The gene calls are TRBV27 and TRBJ2-1, with 7 bases fitting TRBD2. The CDR3 totals 15 residues. The germline V gene has CDR1 MNHEY and CDR2 SMNVEV (reference sequence). V dropped 7 bases and J dropped 4; count of bases not matched to a gene: 10. CDR3 sequence reads: CASTPGSGIYNEQFF. The CDR3 coding sequence is TGTGCCAGCACCCCGGGGAGCGGGATATACAATGAGCAGTTCTTC.

The chain employs TRBV18 and TRBJ2-1, with 13 bases identical to TRBD2. V was clipped by 4 bases and J by 7 bases; unmatched bases: 4. The CDR3 covers 15 residues. Germline CDR1 reads KGHSH; CDR2 reads LQKENI. The CDR3 reads CASSLGTSGINEQFF. The DNA for the CDR3 is TGTGCCAGCTCACTCGGGACTAGCGGGATTAATGAGCAGTTCTTC. Based on the CDR3 plus reference TRBV18 and TRBJ2-1, the full variable domain is NAGVMQNPRHLVRRRGQEARLRCSPMKGHSHVYWYRQLPEEGLKFMVYLQKENIIDESGMPKERFSAEFPKEGPSILRIQQVVRGDSAAYFCASSLGTSGINEQFFGPGTRLTVL.

This clonotype appeared many times. The chain combines TRBV4-1 with TRBJ2-1, with unresolved D. This CDR3 has 13 residues. The germline V gene encodes CDR1 MGHRA and CDR2 YSYEKL. V lost 0 bases and J 9 bases, leaving 9 bases between the germline ends. CDR3 residues: CASSQDLMGEQFF. The CDR3, as DNA: TGCGCCAGCAGCCAAGATCTAATGGGTGAGCAGTTCTTC.

This clonotype was seen many times. The rearrangement joins TRBV6-1 to TRBJ2-5, with TRBD1 as a possible D gene (6 bases). V shed 3 bases and J shed 3 bases, with 8 bases lying between them. Germline V gene data show CDR1 as MNHNS and CDR2 as SASEGT. The CDR3 has 13 amino acids. The CDR3 nucleotides are TGTGCCAGCAGTGAGGACAGAAAAGAGACCCAGTACTTC. Translation gives CASSEDRKETQYF.

This clonotype came up many times. V gene TRBV11-2 combines with J gene TRBJ1-2, with a weak D call TRBD1 (5 bases). The CDR3 covers 15 residues. With 5 bases removed from V and 8 bases from J, the gap between germline ends came to 21 bases. The germline gives CDR1 SGHAT, CDR2 FQNNGV. CDR3 DNA: TGTGCCAGCAGCCAAGACAGAACCTCTATGAGCGGCTACACCTTC. This codes for CASSQDRTSMSGYTF.